This TCR beta chain was found in a study of Ad26.COV2.S vaccination and SARS-CoV-2 variants. Overall study: Once or twice, 56 days apart, Ad26.COV2.S was delivered intramuscularly.

This clone was seen only once. TCRdb keeps only in-frame clones here, not all; method: immunoSEQ multiplex PCR. This table holds 350,000 to 500,000 clones, 85% to 90% found once. The CDR3 has 18 residues. The V and J ends lost 5 bases and 4 bases, in that order; junction bases with no gene match: 13. Germline V gene lookup returns CDR1 KGHDR and CDR2 SFDVKD. Documented treatment: 19 received Ad26.COV2.S at low or high dose, single or two shots; about 5 received placebo; per-sample allocation not given. Specimens were obtained on day 63 following the first vaccine or placebo injection. Whoever gave the sample was an adult aged 18-55 years in Boston. An Ad26 vector was used to express Wuhan-strain SARS-CoV-2 spike as the vaccine.

This receptor was obtained from a person between 18 and 60 years old who received the Ad26.COV2.S COVID-19 vaccine or a placebo. The sample in question was peripheral blood, obtained in a trial of Ad26.COV2.S vaccine versus placebo. The chain recombines TRBV24-1 with TRBJ2-1, with 10 positions matching TRBD1. CDR3 nucleotides: TGTGCCACCAGTGTTCTCTGGGACAGGGGCGTACCATACAATGAGCAGTTCTTC. Translating gives CATSVLWDRGVPYNEQFF.